The rows below give T cell receptor beta chains drawn from one sample of a study of blood T cells in healthy people across ages. TCRdb re-called the 5' RACE reads through MiXCR, storing one row per CDR3 protein. Altogether 1.8 million or so distinct CDR3 sequences are present, about 39% being singletons, with the ten largest covering around 23%. The sample comprised blood. These receptors all stem from a human donor in good health. CDR3s include the opening cysteine and the closing phenylalanine or tryptophan. A D gene is named only where the DNA matches it firmly. Clone size is stated in some rows and not others, as once, few, many or a class when expanded.

>TRBJ2-5|TRBV7-2|.|many|15
TGTGCCAGCAGCTTCGGCAGGAGGGTCCAAGAGACCCAGTACTTC
CASSFGRRVQETQYF
>TRBJ1-2|TRBV27|.|once|14
TGTGCCAGCAGTCCCCCGTCAGGATCGGATGGCTACACCTTC
CASSPPSGSDGYTF
>TRBJ2-5|TRBV4-2|TRBD2|.|18
TGTGCCAGCAGCCCTCGGGGAGCGGGGGGGCCCGTCTCAGAGACCCAGTACTTC
CASSPRGAGGPVSETQYF
>TRBJ1-2|TRBV10-3|.|.|14
TGTGCCATCAGTGTGACCGAGGCGAGCTATGGCTACACCTTC
CAISVTEASYGYTF
>TRBJ2-5|TRBV10-3|.|many|12
TGTGCCATCAGTGAGGATGCGGAGACCCAGTACTTC
CAISEDAETQYF
>TRBJ1-4|TRBV4-1|.|.|13
TGCGCCAGCAACCAAACCGGGAATGAGAAACTGTTTTTT
CASNQTGNEKLFF
>TRBJ2-1|TRBV7-3|.|.|15
TGTGCCAGCAGCTTAATGTGGGGGCAGGGCAATGAGCAGTTCTTC
CASSLMWGQGNEQFF
>TRBJ2-1|TRBV7-3|.|.|16
TGTGCCAGCAGCATTAGCCCGGGGGGCGCCTACAATGAGCAGTTCTTC
CASSISPGGAYNEQFF
>TRBJ1-2|TRBV24-1|TRBD1|.|15
TGTGCCACCAGTGACCTCGGACAGGGAGGCTATGGCTACACCTTC
CATSDLGQGGYGYTF
>TRBJ1-1|TRBV2|.|.|16
TGTGCCAGCAGTCGAAACAGGGAATGGGTCGGGACTGAAGCTTTCTTT
CASSRNREWVGTEAFF
>TRBJ2-1|TRBV6-2/TRBV6-3|.|.|13
TGTGCCAGCAGTTATGAGGTTCGGGAAAAGCAGTTCTTC
CASSYEVREKQFF
>TRBJ1-2|TRBV10-3|.|.|14
TGTGCCACCACTGGGGGGGGAGACCTCTATGGCTACACCTTC
CATTGGGDLYGYTF
>TRBJ2-7|TRBV6-2/TRBV6-3|TRBD2|.|14
TGTGCCAGCGACGATAGCGGGGGAACCTACGAGCAGTACTTC
CASDDSGGTYEQYF
>TRBJ2-7|TRBV20-1|.|.|14
TGCAGTGCTTCCGACTTGACCCGGCTCTACGAGCAGTACTTC
CSASDLTRLYEQYF
>TRBJ1-5|TRBV7-2|.|.|16
TGTGCCAGCAGCTTTGCAGGGGCGGGGGGCAATCAGCCCCAGCATTTT
CASSFAGAGGNQPQHF
>TRBJ1-1|TRBV7-3|.|.|17
TGTGCCAGCAGCTTAATAAGCGGACCAGGGGCGAACACTGAAGCTTTCTTT
CASSLISGPGANTEAFF
>TRBJ2-5|TRBV5-6|.|.|14
TGTGCCAGCAGCTTTGGCATCGTCTCCCGGTCCCAGTACTTC
CASSFGIVSRSQYF
>TRBJ2-3|TRBV15|.|few|13
TGTGCCACCAGCCCTGCACACGAAGAAACGCAGTATTTT
CATSPAHEETQYF
>TRBJ2-3|TRBV15|TRBD2|.|18
TGTGCCACCAGCAGTGAACTAGCGGGGGGCCTGAGCACAGATACGCAGTATTTT
CATSSELAGGLSTDTQYF
>TRBJ2-1|TRBV7-3|TRBD2|few|15
TGTGCCAGCAGCCTCCAGCGGGGGGACTACAATGAGCAGTTCTTC
CASSLQRGDYNEQFF
>TRBJ1-1|TRBV29-1|.|few|13
TGCAGCGTTAAAGGACGGATGAACACTGAAGCTTTCTTT
CSVKGRMNTEAFF
>TRBJ2-7|TRBV7-2|.|few|17
TGTGCCAGCAGCTTAGGCTTACAGGGAAAGGATATCTACGAGCAGTACTTC
CASSLGLQGKDIYEQYF
>TRBJ1-5|TRBV12-3/TRBV12-4|.|.|14
TGTGCCAGCAGTTTGCTGGGGGGTAAGCAGCCCCAGCATTTT
CASSLLGGKQPQHF
>TRBJ1-6|TRBV28|TRBD1|.|15
TGTGCCAGCAGTCCCGGGACAGGATATTCTGCACCCCTCCACTTT
CASSPGTGYSAPLHF
>TRBJ1-4|TRBV4-3|TRBD1|few|16
TGCGCCAGCAGCCAAGAACTTACAGGGGGCGGGGGAAAACTGTTTTTT
CASSQELTGGGGKLFF
>TRBJ1-2|TRBV7-2|TRBD1|.|15
TGTGCCAGCAGCTTAGTGACGGGACAGGGTAGCGGCTACACCTTC
CASSLVTGQGSGYTF
>TRBJ1-4|TRBV29-1|TRBD1|few|14
TGCAGCGTTACAGGGACAGGGGGACCTGAAAAACTGTTTTTT
CSVTGTGGPEKLFF
>TRBJ2-2|TRBV7-9|.|few|13
TGTGCCAGCAGCTTAGGTCCCCCCGGGGAGCTGTTTTTT
CASSLGPPGELFF
>TRBJ2-7|TRBV11-1|TRBD1|few|15
TGTGCCAGCAGCCGAGGACAGGGTCTGGACTACGAGCAGTACTTC
CASSRGQGLDYEQYF
>TRBJ2-1|TRBV29-1|.|many|13
TGCAGCGTTGCTCCGAGTGCAGGGAATGAGCAGTTCTTC
CSVAPSAGNEQFF
>TRBJ2-3|TRBV12-3/TRBV12-4|.|.|15
TGTGCCAGCAGCCCATTACGGGGGCGGGCAGATACGCAGTATTTT
CASSPLRGRADTQYF
>TRBJ1-5|TRBV12-3/TRBV12-4|.|few|14
TGTGCCAGCAGTCGATCAGGGGTTGAGCAGCCCCAGCATTTT
CASSRSGVEQPQHF
>TRBJ1-1|TRBV7-2|.|.|14
TGTGCCAGCAGCTCTAACAGGGAAAACACTGAAGCTTTCTTT
CASSSNRENTEAFF
>TRBJ2-7|TRBV20-1|TRBD1|.|14
TGCAGTGCTAGAGTTGGGGACAGGGGAGACGAGCAGTACTTC
CSARVGDRGDEQYF
>TRBJ2-7|TRBV6-1|.|.|11
TGTGCCAGCAGTGACAGTCACGAGCAGTACTTC
CASSDSHEQYF
>TRBJ1-1|TRBV28|.|few|12
TGTGCCAGCAGTTGGGTAAGGGGTGAAGCTTTCTTT
CASSWVRGEAFF
>TRBJ2-3|TRBV6-1|TRBD2|.|15
TGTGCCAGCAGCTCGCAGCGGGGTTTCACAGATACGCAGTATTTT
CASSSQRGFTDTQYF
>TRBJ1-2|TRBV6-6|.|few|14
TGTGCCAGCAGTTTGGACTTCAGGACCTATGGCTACACCTTC
CASSLDFRTYGYTF
>TRBJ2-2|TRBV11-2|.|.|15
TGTGCCAGCAGCTTGGGGGGAATGGGCACCGGGGAGCTGTTTTTT
CASSLGGMGTGELFF
>TRBJ2-5|TRBV7-2|.|few|14
TGTGCCAGCAGCCCCACTAGAGCTGAAGAGACCCAGTACTTC
CASSPTRAEETQYF
>TRBJ2-7|TRBV20-1|.|.|15
TGCAGTGCTAGTAACTCCCTAGACTCCTACTACGAGCAGTACTTC
CSASNSLDSYYEQYF
>TRBJ2-3|TRBV4-3|.|.|15
TGCGCCAGCAGCCAACCCGGTGGGGGCACAGATACGCAGTATTTT
CASSQPGGGTDTQYF
>TRBJ1-5|TRBV10-3|TRBD1|few|14
TGTGCCATCAGCCTACAGGGGACCAATCAGCCCCAGCATTTT
CAISLQGTNQPQHF
>TRBJ2-3|TRBV5-5|.|once|14
TGTGCCAGCAGCCAGGCGCAGGTCATCTATACGCAGTATTTT
CASSQAQVIYTQYF
>TRBJ2-5|TRBV20-1|.|.|14
TGCAGTACTAGTTTTACAGGTGTCCAAGAGACCCAGTACTTC
CSTSFTGVQETQYF
>TRBJ2-1|TRBV28|.|once|18
TGTGCCAGCAGTTTCCCGTTTACAGGGTTAATTGGCTACAATGAGCAGTTCTTC
CASSFPFTGLIGYNEQFF
>TRBJ2-3|TRBV27|.|few|14
TGTGCCAGCAGTTTCGGGGCGGGCGGGGCCACGCAGTATTTT
CASSFGAGGATQYF
>TRBJ1-6|TRBV4-3|.|.|15
TGCGCCAGCAGCCAAGATCCGGGGACCAATTCACCCCTCCACTTT
CASSQDPGTNSPLHF
>TRBJ2-5|TRBV4-3|TRBD2|few|15
TGCGCCAGCAGCCAAGATCGCGGGAGCAGGAAGACCCAGTACTTC
CASSQDRGSRKTQYF
>TRBJ1-6|TRBV7-2|.|few|15
TGTGCCAGCAGACCAACCACGGGACAAGATTCACCCCTCCACTTT
CASRPTTGQDSPLHF
>TRBJ2-7|TRBV4-3|TRBD1|.|15
TGCGCCAGCAGCCAAGGGATGACAGGGGCATACGAGCAGTACTTC
CASSQGMTGAYEQYF
>TRBJ2-7|TRBV2|TRBD1|few|14
TGTGCCAGCACGAGACAGGGTGTGATATACGAGCAGTACTTC
CASTRQGVIYEQYF
>TRBJ1-1|TRBV7-2|TRBD1|.|19
TGTGCCAGCAGCTTAGGGCCTCCGGGACAGTTGGATCGTAACACTGAAGCTTTCTTT
CASSLGPPGQLDRNTEAFF
>TRBJ1-1|TRBV9|.|.|15
TGTGCCAGCAGCGTACAGCCGGATGTGGACACTGAAGCTTTCTTT
CASSVQPDVDTEAFF
>TRBJ1-5|TRBV27|.|few|13
TGTGCCAGCAGTTTTGTAGGCAATCAGCCCCAGCATTTT
CASSFVGNQPQHF
>TRBJ1-2|TRBV7-2|TRBD1|.|16
TGTGCCAGCAGCTTAGTGGGACAGGGCAGTGTATATGGCTACACCTTC
CASSLVGQGSVYGYTF
>TRBJ2-5|TRBV7-8|TRBD2|.|18
TGTGCCAGCAGCTTACCTTTAAGCGGGGGGCCGTACCAAGAGACCCAGTACTTC
CASSLPLSGGPYQETQYF
>TRBJ2-2|TRBV27|.|.|14
TGTGCCAGCAGTTTAATGTTTAACACCGGGGAGCTGTTTTTT
CASSLMFNTGELFF
>TRBJ1-5|TRBV12-3/TRBV12-4|TRBD1|.|15
TGTGCCAGCAGCTCTGACAGGGTGGAAGGTCAGCCCCAGCATTTT
CASSSDRVEGQPQHF